Listed below are T cell receptor beta chains from one sample, sequenced in a study of blood T cells in healthy people across ages. One entry per CDR3 protein, called by TCRdb with MiXCR from the 5' RACE reads. The profile covers 700,000 to 900,000 distinct CDR3 sequences, with roughly 24% appearing a single time and approximately 2.9% taken by the ten largest. The data were also submitted as part of a second study, on T cells of mothers and their children.

Source material: blood. These TCRs come from a boy aged 10-17 years in good health. CDR3s leave out the opening cysteine and the closing phenylalanine or tryptophan. For some rows the clone size is stated as once, few or many, or as a class when expanded; others skip it.

clone size: few; V gene: TRBV11-2; J gene: TRBJ2-5; CDR3 protein: ASSMGATGVRETQY
clone size: .; V gene: TRBV2; J gene: TRBJ1-1; CDR3 protein: ASSVQRAGTEAF
clone size: few; V gene: TRBV12-3/TRBV12-4; J gene: TRBJ1-5; CDR3 protein: ASRPDSYSNQPQH
clone size: few; V gene: TRBV5-1; J gene: TRBJ2-2; CDR3 protein: ASSSKGQSNTGELF
clone size: once; V gene: TRBV29-1; J gene: TRBJ1-2; CDR3 protein: SVEDLPGAEHGYT
clone size: .; V gene: TRBV12-3/TRBV12-4; J gene: TRBJ1-5; CDR3 protein: ASSLASGRFNQPQH
clone size: few; V gene: TRBV30; J gene: TRBJ2-2; CDR3 protein: AWSADTTGELF
clone size: .; V gene: TRBV9; J gene: TRBJ2-7; CDR3 protein: ASSVGTGLTYEQY
clone size: .; V gene: TRBV5-4; J gene: TRBJ2-7; CDR3 protein: ASSLRTGEQY
clone size: .; V gene: TRBV29-1; J gene: .; CDR3 protein: SVTGGYYEQY
clone size: many; V gene: TRBV7-2; J gene: TRBJ1-4; CDR3 protein: ASSLGGTGNEKLF
clone size: once; V gene: TRBV2; J gene: TRBJ1-2; CDR3 protein: ARQQSGAYGYT
clone size: few; V gene: TRBV11-2; J gene: TRBJ1-4; CDR3 protein: ASSLGVGEKLF
clone size: .; V gene: TRBV5-1; J gene: TRBJ2-7; CDR3 protein: ASTSRGYMDEQY
clone size: .; V gene: TRBV11-2; J gene: TRBJ2-5; CDR3 protein: ASSLIGPRETQY
clone size: .; V gene: TRBV28; J gene: TRBJ2-5; CDR3 protein: ASSLMTVETQY
clone size: few; V gene: TRBV9; J gene: TRBJ1-2; CDR3 protein: ASTPLGRIYGYT
clone size: .; V gene: TRBV27; J gene: TRBJ2-4; CDR3 protein: ASSPGPGSTPNIQY
clone size: .; V gene: TRBV4-1; J gene: TRBJ1-2; CDR3 protein: ASSQERLTNYGYT
clone size: few; V gene: TRBV4-1; J gene: TRBJ1-5; CDR3 protein: ASSPWGLRIGNWPQH
clone size: .; V gene: TRBV12-3/TRBV12-4; J gene: TRBJ1-5; CDR3 protein: ASRAREGSNQPQH
clone size: .; V gene: TRBV4-1; J gene: TRBJ1-2; CDR3 protein: ASSSDPLDSYT
clone size: many; V gene: TRBV3-1; J gene: TRBJ2-7; CDR3 protein: ASSTSGGTYEQY
clone size: .; V gene: TRBV4-2; J gene: TRBJ2-7; CDR3 protein: ASSQDEDRGSYEQY
clone size: .; V gene: TRBV20-1; J gene: TRBJ2-1; CDR3 protein: SARDPRNEQF
clone size: .; V gene: TRBV11-2; J gene: TRBJ2-5; CDR3 protein: ASTSTGGGRQETQY
clone size: few; V gene: TRBV27; J gene: TRBJ2-5; CDR3 protein: ASRPKTSGGDETQY
clone size: few; V gene: TRBV20-1; J gene: TRBJ2-3; CDR3 protein: SAAVDTQY
clone size: .; V gene: TRBV28; J gene: TRBJ2-4; CDR3 protein: ASSSSTDLNIQY
clone size: .; V gene: TRBV7-9; J gene: TRBJ1-1; CDR3 protein: ASSLQGEDTEAF
clone size: few; V gene: TRBV28; J gene: TRBJ2-7; CDR3 protein: ASSLSNDEQY
clone size: .; V gene: TRBV3-1; J gene: TRBJ2-5; CDR3 protein: ASSQEIRLLQETQY